The count of the clone carrying this TCR beta chain is one. Its antigen is undetermined. One end of the junction does not line up with germline, which may come from a read error. By 5'RACE template switching, TCR cDNA was produced, with a universal primer site and UMIs added in the process. TCRdb re-called the 5' RACE reads through MiXCR, storing one row per CDR3 protein. The table lists approximately 300,000 distinct CDR3 sequences, around 10% of them singletons. Germline lookup yields CDR1 KGHSH and CDR2 LQKENI. The CDR3 length is 15 residues. The data were obtained in a study of T cells after yellow fever vaccination. Study-wide background: SMART-Seq v4 Ultra Low Input prepared libraries from low-cell fractions.

Study-wide findings and caveats: Clonotype sharing between CD4 and CD8 compartments was small. Clones from primary vaccination mostly reappeared after the booster (approximately 96% CD4, under 90% CD8).

The clonotype was recovered from a man aged 18-30 years who received the YFV17D yellow fever vaccine. This chain uses TRBV18 with TRBJ2-1, with TRBD2 matching 12 bases. The source material was CD4+ T cells sorted from PBMCs, sampled 45 days after the yellow fever booster vaccination. CDR3 in DNA: TGTGCCAGCTCACCAGGACTAGCGGGAAACAATGAGCAGCTCTTC. Translated: CASSPGLAGNNEQLF.